This entry concerns a single TCR beta chain. Its antigen is unidentified. Primers included in the PCR were 60 Vbeta and 13 Jbeta primers. The data were produced by immunoSEQ multiplex PCR, yet TCRdb's version contains in-frame clones alone and is incomplete. Of roughly 230,000 clones in the sample, over 90% are singletons; the top ten hold roughly 1.6%. The V gene end was trimmed by 7 bases and the J gene end by 4 bases; junction bases not matched to a gene: 3. The CDR3 has 12 residues. The germline gives CDR1 MNHEY, CDR2 SVGAGI. The data are from a study of cytomegalovirus exposure and HLA in healthy donors. Overall study findings and caveats: Later analysis demonstrated an association between a missense DCLRE1C variant and TCR beta V- and J-gene trimming.

The source is a girl under 10 years old in good health and CMV-seronegative. The specimen was PBMCs. The V and J genes are TRBV6-5 and TRBJ1-2; TRBD1 matches 7 bases. The CDR3 spells CASKTGTYGYTF. Here the CDR3 DNA reads TGTGCCAGCAAGACAGGGACCTATGGCTACACCTTC.